The present entry profiles one TCR beta chain with its context. The antigen remains unidentified. The CDR3 runs to 15 residues. Trimming stripped 6 bases from V and 4 bases from J, with 18 bases between. The data derive from a study of T-cell memory formation after mild COVID-19. From the 5' RACE reads, TCRdb called clonotypes with MiXCR, one entry per CDR3 protein. The sample carries some 450,000 distinct CDR3 sequences, roughly 20% recorded once. Study-level findings and limits: Contracting clones from day 15 to 85 had balanced CD4/CD8; later expanders favoured CD4+.

Sequences were obtained from PBMCs or a T cell subset sorted from them (not recorded which). This TCR was recovered from an adult woman who had mild COVID-19 (a few samples of this study predate the infection). Cell type and time point are not known. The chain links TRBV12-3 or TRBV12-4 to TRBJ1-1; no clear D. CDR3 in DNA: TGTGCCAGCAGCGTTGACTCTGGTATGGGCACTGAAGCTTTCTTT. It specifies CASSVDSGMGTEAFF.